This T cell receptor (beta chain) was sequenced for a study of blood T cell repertoires in COVID-19. Worth noting for this clone: Other DNA sequences within the sample encode an identical CDR3.

Per germline, CDR1 SGDLS and CDR2 YYNGEE. The V end lost 0 bases, the J end lost 5 bases, and 8 bases lay between the germline ends. There are 13 residues in the CDR3. Original methodology: Amplification with reference gene primers provided the estimates of nucleated cell counts. Assay used: immunoSEQ multiplex PCR; TCRdb lists only in-frame clones, some missing. From that table come the V and J calls and clone size; the DNA was used to work out D and trimming. In the table there are about 73,000 clones, around 77% of which are singletons. This chain uses TRBV9 with TRBJ2-5; D perhaps matches TRBD2 (5 bases). Source material: peripheral blood. This clonotype originated in a man between 65 and 85 years old with COVID-19, enrolled during active disease. CDR3 in amino acids: CASSVGGSETQYF. The CDR3 nucleotides are TGTGCCAGCAGCGTAGGCGGGTCGGAGACCCAGTACTTC.